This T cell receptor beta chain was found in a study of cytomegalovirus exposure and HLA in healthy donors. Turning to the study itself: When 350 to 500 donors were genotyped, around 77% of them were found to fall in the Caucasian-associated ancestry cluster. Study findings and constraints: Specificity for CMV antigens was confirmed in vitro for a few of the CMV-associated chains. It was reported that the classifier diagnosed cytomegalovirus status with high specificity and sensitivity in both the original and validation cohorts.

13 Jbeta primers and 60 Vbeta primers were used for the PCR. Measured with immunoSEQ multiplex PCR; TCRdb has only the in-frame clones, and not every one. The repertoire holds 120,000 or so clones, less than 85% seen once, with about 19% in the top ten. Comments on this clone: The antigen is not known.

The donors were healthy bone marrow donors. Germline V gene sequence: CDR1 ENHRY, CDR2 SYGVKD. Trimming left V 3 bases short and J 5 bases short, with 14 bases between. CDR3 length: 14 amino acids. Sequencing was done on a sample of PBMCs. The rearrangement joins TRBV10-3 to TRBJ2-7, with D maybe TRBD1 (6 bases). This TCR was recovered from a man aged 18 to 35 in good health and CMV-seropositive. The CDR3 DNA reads TGTGCCATCAGTGATTACGGGACATCCAACGAGCAGTACTTC. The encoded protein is CAISDYGTSNEQYF.